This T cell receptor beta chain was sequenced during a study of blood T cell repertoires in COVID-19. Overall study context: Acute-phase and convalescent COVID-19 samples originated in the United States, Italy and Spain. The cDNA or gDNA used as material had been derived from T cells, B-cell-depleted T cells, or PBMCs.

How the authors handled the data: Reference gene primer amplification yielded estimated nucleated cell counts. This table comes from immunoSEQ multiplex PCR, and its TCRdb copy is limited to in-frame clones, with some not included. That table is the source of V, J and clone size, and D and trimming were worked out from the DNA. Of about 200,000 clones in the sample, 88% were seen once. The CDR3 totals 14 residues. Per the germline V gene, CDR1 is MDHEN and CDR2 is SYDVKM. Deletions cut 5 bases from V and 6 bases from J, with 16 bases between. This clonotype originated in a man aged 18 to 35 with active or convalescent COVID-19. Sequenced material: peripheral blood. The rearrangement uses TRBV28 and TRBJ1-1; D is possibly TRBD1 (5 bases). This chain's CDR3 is CASSLGHISAEAFF. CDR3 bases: TGTGCCAGCAGTCTAGGACATATCTCCGCTGAAGCTTTCTTT.